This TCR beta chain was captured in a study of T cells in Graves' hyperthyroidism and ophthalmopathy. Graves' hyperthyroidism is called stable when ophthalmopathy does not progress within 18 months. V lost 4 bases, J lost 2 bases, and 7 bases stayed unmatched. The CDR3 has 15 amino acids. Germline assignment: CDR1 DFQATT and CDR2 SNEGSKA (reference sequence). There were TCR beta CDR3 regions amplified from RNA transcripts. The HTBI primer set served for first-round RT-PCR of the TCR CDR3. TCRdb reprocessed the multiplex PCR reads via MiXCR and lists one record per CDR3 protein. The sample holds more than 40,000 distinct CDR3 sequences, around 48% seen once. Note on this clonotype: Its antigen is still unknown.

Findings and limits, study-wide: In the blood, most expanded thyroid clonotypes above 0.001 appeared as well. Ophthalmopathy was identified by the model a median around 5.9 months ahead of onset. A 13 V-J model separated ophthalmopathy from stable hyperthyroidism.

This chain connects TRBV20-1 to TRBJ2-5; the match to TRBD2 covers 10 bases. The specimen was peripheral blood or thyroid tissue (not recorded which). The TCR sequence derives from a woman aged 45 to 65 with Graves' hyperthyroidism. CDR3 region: CSAIRTSGSQETQYF. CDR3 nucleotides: TGCAGTGCTATAAGGACTAGCGGATCACAAGAGACCCAGTACTTC.